This T cell receptor beta chain was profiled in a study of blood T cell repertoires in COVID-19. Study context: COVID-19 samples collected from the United States, Italy and Spain covered acute and convalescent phases. Nucleic acid was either cDNA or gDNA, and it came from T cells, B-cell-depleted T cells, or PBMCs.

Repertoires were generated with immunoSEQ multiplex PCR, while TCRdb's copy carries only in-frame clones and drops some. The table records 88,000 or so clones, about 85% of them present only once. Sequenced input: peripheral blood. This receptor was taken from a man in his 60s with acute or convalescent COVID-19.

CDR3 sequence: CAWTQGADGYTF. DNA for the CDR3: TGTGCCTGGACCCAGGGGGCGGATGGCTACACCTTC. J is TRBJ1-2 and V is TRBV30; 8 nucleotides agree with TRBD1. With V trimmed by 4 bases and J by 6 bases, 4 bases remained unmatched. The CDR3 has 12 residues. Germline CDR1 reads GTSNPN; CDR2 reads SVGIG (reference sequence).